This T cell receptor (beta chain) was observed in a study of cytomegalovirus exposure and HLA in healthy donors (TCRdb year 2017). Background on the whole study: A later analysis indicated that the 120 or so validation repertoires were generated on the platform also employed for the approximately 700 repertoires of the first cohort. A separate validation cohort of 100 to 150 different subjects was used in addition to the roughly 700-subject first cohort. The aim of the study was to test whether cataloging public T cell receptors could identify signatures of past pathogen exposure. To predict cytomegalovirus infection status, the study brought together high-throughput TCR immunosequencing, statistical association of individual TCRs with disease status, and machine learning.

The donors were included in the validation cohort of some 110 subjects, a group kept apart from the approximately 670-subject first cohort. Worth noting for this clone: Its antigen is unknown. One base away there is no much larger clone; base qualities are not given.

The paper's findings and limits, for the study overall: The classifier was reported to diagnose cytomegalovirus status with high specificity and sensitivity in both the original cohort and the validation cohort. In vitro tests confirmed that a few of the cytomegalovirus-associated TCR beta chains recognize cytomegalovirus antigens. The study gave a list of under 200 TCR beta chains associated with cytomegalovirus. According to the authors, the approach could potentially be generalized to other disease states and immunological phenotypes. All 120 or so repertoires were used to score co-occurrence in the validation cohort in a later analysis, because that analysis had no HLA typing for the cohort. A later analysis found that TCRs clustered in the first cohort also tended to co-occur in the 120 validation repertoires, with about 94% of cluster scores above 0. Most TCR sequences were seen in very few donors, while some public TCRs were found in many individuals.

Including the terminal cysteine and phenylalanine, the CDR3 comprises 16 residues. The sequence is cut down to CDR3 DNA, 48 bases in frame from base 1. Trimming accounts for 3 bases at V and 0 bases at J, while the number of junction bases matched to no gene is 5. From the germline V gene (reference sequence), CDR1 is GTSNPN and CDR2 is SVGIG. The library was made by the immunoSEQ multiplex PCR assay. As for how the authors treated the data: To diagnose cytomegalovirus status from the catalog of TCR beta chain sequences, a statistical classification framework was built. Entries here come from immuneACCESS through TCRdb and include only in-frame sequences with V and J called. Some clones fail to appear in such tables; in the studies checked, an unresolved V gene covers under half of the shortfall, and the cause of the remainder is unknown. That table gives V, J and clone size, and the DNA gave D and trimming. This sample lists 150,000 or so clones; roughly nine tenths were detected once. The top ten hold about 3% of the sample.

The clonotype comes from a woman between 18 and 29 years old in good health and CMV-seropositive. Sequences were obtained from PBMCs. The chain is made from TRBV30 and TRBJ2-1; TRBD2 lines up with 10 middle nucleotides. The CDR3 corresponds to CAWSASGGVSYNEQFF. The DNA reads TGTGCCTGGAGCGCTAGCGGGGGCGTCTCCTACAATGAGCAGTTCTTC. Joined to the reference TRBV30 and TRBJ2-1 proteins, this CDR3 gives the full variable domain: SQTIHQWPATLVQPVGSPLSLECTVEGTSNPNLYWYRQAAGRGLQLLFYSVGIGQISSEVPQNLSASRPQDRQFILSSKKLLLSDSGFYLCAWSASGGVSYNEQFFGPGTRLTVL.